This record concerns one TCR beta chain sequence. This sample was taken from a study of shared T cell receptors in the human thymus. Sequencing used immunoSEQ multiplex PCR; TCRdb keeps in-frame clones, though not all of them. The sample has 600,000 to 900,000 clones, 70% to 90% seen once. CDR1 is MNHEY, CDR2 SMNVEV, per germline (reference sequence). The CDR3 has 16 residues. Trimming left V 4 bases short and J 2 bases short, with 16 bases between. The sample was also linked to a second study, of human thymus T cells. Per that paper: Healthy Finnish infants undergoing corrective surgery for congenital heart defects provided the donor material. Thymic resections from corrective heart surgery supplied the tissue. Thymic and blood repertoires appeared to display a bias in their usage of V and J genes. Overlap was high between thymic repertoires from unrelated individuals, as reported in related research.

This receptor was taken from a girl under three years old with a congenital heart defect. The sample was thymocytes. V gene TRBV27 combines with J gene TRBJ2-3, with D possibly TRBD1 on 6 matching bases. As DNA, the CDR3 is TGTGCCAGCAGTTACTCGGGTAGGGGGTCCACAGATACGCAGTATTTT. Translated, it gives CASSYSGRGSTDTQYF.